This record covers a single T cell receptor beta chain. Per germline, CDR1 MNHNS and CDR2 SASEGT. CDR3 length: 15 amino acids. The V segment lost 3 bases and the J segment 7 bases; nucleotides outside the gene matches: 7. The source of the sample is a study of blood T cell repertoires in COVID-19. The overall study: Both acute and convalescent COVID-19 samples were obtained from the United States, Italy and Spain. The cDNA or gDNA used as material had been derived from T cells, B-cell-depleted T cells, or PBMCs.

In the original workflow: It was from reference gene primer amplification that nucleated cell counts were estimated. Sequencing was performed with immunoSEQ multiplex PCR; in TCRdb, only in-frame clones are kept and a portion is missing. That table supplies the V and J calls and clone size; D and trimming were determined from the DNA. This table has 120,000 to 150,000 clones, almost 85% appearing once. The receptor was isolated from a middle-aged man with acute or convalescent COVID-19. Sequences were obtained from peripheral blood. V usage is TRBV6-1 and J usage is TRBJ2-1, with 9 bases matching TRBD2. The CDR3 loop reads CASSEGGGVVNEQFF. In DNA, the CDR3 is TGTGCCAGCAGTGAGGGCGGGGGGGTGGTAAATGAGCAGTTCTTC.